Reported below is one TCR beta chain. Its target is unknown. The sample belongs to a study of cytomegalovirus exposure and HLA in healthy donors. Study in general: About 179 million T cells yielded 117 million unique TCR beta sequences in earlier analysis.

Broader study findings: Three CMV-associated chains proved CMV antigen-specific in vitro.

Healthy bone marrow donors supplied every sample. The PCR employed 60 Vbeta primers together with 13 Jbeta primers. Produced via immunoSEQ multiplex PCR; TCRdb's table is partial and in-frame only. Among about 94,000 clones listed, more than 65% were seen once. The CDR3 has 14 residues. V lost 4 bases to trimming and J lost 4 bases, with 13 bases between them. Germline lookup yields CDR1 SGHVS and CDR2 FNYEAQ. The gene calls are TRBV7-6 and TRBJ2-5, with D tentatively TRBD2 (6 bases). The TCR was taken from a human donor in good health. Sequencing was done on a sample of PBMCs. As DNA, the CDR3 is TGTGCCAGCAGCTCCCTCTCGGGAGTAGAGACCCAGTACTTC. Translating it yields CASSSLSGVETQYF.